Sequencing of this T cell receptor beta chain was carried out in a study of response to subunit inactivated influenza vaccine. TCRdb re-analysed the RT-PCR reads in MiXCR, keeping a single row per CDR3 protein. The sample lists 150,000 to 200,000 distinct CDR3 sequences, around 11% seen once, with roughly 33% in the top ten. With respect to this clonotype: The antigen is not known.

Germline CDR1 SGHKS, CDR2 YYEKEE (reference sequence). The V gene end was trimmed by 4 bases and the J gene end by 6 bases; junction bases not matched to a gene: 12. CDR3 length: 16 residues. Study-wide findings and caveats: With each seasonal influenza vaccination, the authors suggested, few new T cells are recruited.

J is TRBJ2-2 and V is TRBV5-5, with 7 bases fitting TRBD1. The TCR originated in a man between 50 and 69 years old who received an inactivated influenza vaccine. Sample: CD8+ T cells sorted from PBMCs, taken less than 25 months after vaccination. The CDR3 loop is CASSPPEGASAGELFF. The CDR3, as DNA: TGTGCCAGCAGCCCCCCCGAGGGGGCGTCGGCCGGGGAGCTGTTTTTT.